This passage covers 8 T cell receptor beta chains from one sample sequenced in a study of shared clonotypes between healthy human individuals. TCRdb keeps only in-frame clones here, not all; method: immunoSEQ multiplex PCR. The data show around 1.1 million clones, approximately 78% seen once. Sequenced material: memory CD4+ T cells from PBMCs. Documented subset: CD45RA-negative fraction. The source is a man between 18 and 29 years old in good health. Some clones in this sample may be carry-over from other donors' samples.

The gene calls are TRBV6-6 and TRBJ2-7; 7 bases map to TRBD2. The germline V gene encodes CDR1 MNHNY and CDR2 SVGAGI (reference sequence). The CDR3 spans 15 residues. The J segment lost 0 bases and the V segment lost 6 bases, leaving 8 bases of the junction unmatched. The CDR3 DNA reads as TGTGCCAGCAGGACTCCCGGGGGGAGCTCCTACGAGCAGTACTTC. Translated, it gives CASRTPGGSSYEQYF.

This clone came up a few times. V and J are TRBV2 and TRBJ1-2, with a weak D call TRBD1 (6 bases). The CDR3 runs 13 residues. Germline-derived CDR1 and CDR2 are SNHLY and FYNNEI. The V end lost 7 bases, the J end lost 5 bases, and 14 bases lay between the germline ends. DNA of the CDR3: TGTGCCAGCACCCAACAGGGTGGGTATGGCTACACCTTC. Its protein is CASTQQGGYGYTF.

V is TRBV21-1 and J is TRBJ1-1. TRBV21-1 is designated a pseudogene. The CDR3 runs to 18 residues. The CDR3 sequence: CASSKSPNGGGPDTEAFF. For the CDR3, the DNA is TGTGCCAGCAGCAAAAGCCCCAACGGGGGGGGGCCGGACACTGAAGCTTTCTTT.

The chain has TRBV9 and TRBJ1-6; D is uncertain. V lost 4 bases and J 7 bases, leaving 15 bases between the germline ends. CDR1 and CDR2 from the germline V gene are SGDLS and YYNGEE. The CDR3 length is 15 residues. DNA of the CDR3: TGTGCCAGCAGCCCAACCCAACTCCTCAATTCACCCCTCCACTTT. It is translated as CASSPTQLLNSPLHF.

This chain joins TRBV7-8 and TRBJ1-5; D is uncertain. This CDR3 is 15 amino acids long. V dropped 5 bases and J dropped 4 bases, with 15 bases sitting between them. The germline V gene has CDR1 SGHVS and CDR2 FQNEAQ. CDR3 DNA sequence: TGTGCCAGCAGCCCTGGACGGAATTTTAATCAGCCCCAGCATTTT. This encodes CASSPGRNFNQPQHF.

The chain uses TRBV5-6 and TRBJ1-3, with D uncertain. Germline CDR1 and CDR2: SGHDT and YYEEEE. Trimming took 4 bases from V and 2 from J, leaving 13 bases between them. There are 15 residues in the CDR3. DNA of the CDR3: TGTGCCAGCAGCCCCTCTGGGGTCCCTGGAAACACCATATATTTT. It codes for CASSPSGVPGNTIYF.

The chain links TRBV5-1 to TRBJ2-5, with D possibly TRBD1 on 6 matching bases. TRBJ2-7 explains the end of the DNA better; the J call may be wrong. The V gene's germline CDR1 is SGHRS and CDR2 YFSETQ. This CDR3 has 16 amino acids. The CDR3: CASSLGVGGLYYEQYF. The DNA of the CDR3 is TGCGCCAGCAGCTTGGGGGTTGGGGGCTTATACTACGAGCAGTACTTC.

The chain carries TRBV30 and TRBJ2-7, with TRBD1 matching 8 bases. CDR1 and CDR2 (germline): GTSNPN, SVGIG (reference sequence). The CDR3 totals 14 residues. V gave up 1 base and J gave up 7 bases; unmatched junction bases: 9. In DNA form, the CDR3 reads TGTGCCTGGAGTGAAACGACAGGGGCAGGGGAGCAGTACTTC. Encoded protein: CAWSETTGAGEQYF.